This T cell receptor (beta chain) was captured by sequencing in a study of cytomegalovirus exposure and HLA in healthy donors. V gave up 4 bases and J gave up 4 bases, with 16 bases separating them. The CDR3 has 15 residues. Germline loops: CDR1 MNHNY, CDR2 SVGAGI (reference sequence). This clone was seen once. The protocol was immunoSEQ multiplex PCR, while the TCRdb copy is restricted to in-frame clones and leaves out a portion. The sample lists around 230,000 clones; 70% to 90% were seen once. The chain employs TRBV6-6 and TRBJ1-1; the D gene is possibly TRBD1 (6 bases). The sequence came from a woman in her 30s in good health and CMV-seropositive. Sequenced input: PBMCs. The CDR3 nucleotides are TGTGCCAGCAGTTCCGAAAACAGGGATAGCACTGAAGCTTTCTTT. Its translation: CASSSENRDSTEAFF.